Listed below are T cell receptor beta chains from one sample, sequenced in a study of CD8 T cells in ankylosing spondylitis. From the 5' RACE reads, TCRdb called clonotypes with MiXCR, one entry per CDR3 protein. The table includes under 250,000 distinct CDR3 sequences, around 10% detected once. The sample consisted of blood, either unsorted or a sorted T cell fraction (not recorded which). These receptor sequences come from a male donor with ankylosing spondylitis or in good health (not recorded which). CDR3s include the opening cysteine and the closing phenylalanine or tryptophan. A D gene is named only where the DNA matches it firmly. Clone size, where shown, is once, few, many, or a class for clones that have expanded.

TRBV5-1	many	-	TRBJ2-5	CASSLVAAQETQYF	TGCGCCAGCAGCTTGGTAGCGGCACAAGAGACCCAGTACTTC
TRBV29-1	many	-	TRBJ2-3	CSVGPGTDTQYF	TGCAGCGTTGGGCCGGGCACAGATACGCAGTATTTT
TRBV6-5	-	TRBD1	TRBJ1-4	CASSYFQGDEKLFF	TGTGCCAGCAGTTATTTCCAGGGGGATGAAAAACTGTTTTTT
TRBV28	-	TRBD1	TRBJ1-1	CASSPDRRNTEAFF	TGTGCCAGCAGTCCGGACAGGCGAAACACTGAAGCTTTCTTT
TRBV11-2	few	-	TRBJ2-5	CASSGGFQETQYF	TGTGCCAGCTCCGGGGGTTTCCAAGAGACCCAGTACTTC
TRBV5-1	many	-	TRBJ2-3	CASSLWGTNTDTQYF	TGCGCCAGCAGCTTGTGGGGGACCAACACAGATACGCAGTATTTT
TRBV5-1	many	TRBD1	TRBJ1-2	CASTTGDAGYTF	TGCGCCAGTACAACAGGGGACGCTGGCTACACCTTC
TRBV6-5	many	-	TRBJ2-1	CASSYIAEGDEQFF	TGTGCCAGCAGTTACATCGCGGAGGGGGATGAGCAGTTCTTC
TRBV30	-	-	TRBJ2-7	CAWAGLSYEQYF	TGTGCCTGGGCGGGTCTTTCCTACGAGCAGTACTTC
TRBV7-8	-	-	TRBJ2-1	CASSLGRDEQFF	TGTGCCAGCAGCTTAGGACGCGATGAGCAGTTCTTC
TRBV19	many	-	TRBJ2-5	CASTPHVSAETQYF	TGTGCCAGTACTCCGCACGTCTCCGCCGAGACCCAGTACTTC
TRBV4-2	-	-	TRBJ1-1	CASSQDRQENTEAFF	TGTGCCAGCAGCCAAGACCGACAGGAGAACACTGAAGCTTTCTTT
TRBV28	-	TRBD1	TRBJ1-5	CASSLTGRNQPQHF	TGTGCCAGCAGTTTGACAGGGCGCAATCAGCCCCAGCATTTT
TRBV9	many	TRBD2	TRBJ2-7	CASSGGLAGSLYEQYF	TGTGCCAGCAGCGGGGGACTAGCGGGTTCCCTTTACGAGCAGTACTTC
TRBV18	-	-	TRBJ1-2	CASSPGQDNYGYTF	TGTGCCAGCTCACCGGGACAAGATAACTATGGCTACACCTTC
TRBV5-1	many	TRBD2	TRBJ2-1	CASSLAILAGVFSEQFF	TGCGCCAGCAGCTTGGCAATACTAGCGGGAGTTTTTAGTGAGCAGTTCTTC
TRBV2	-	-	TRBJ2-7	CASRATRDEQYF	TGTGCCAGCAGAGCAACTAGAGACGAGCAGTACTTC
TRBV14	-	-	TRBJ1-2	CARSHYGYTF	TGTGCCCGCAGCCACTATGGCTACACCTTC
TRBV15	few	-	TRBJ2-3	CATSRDPTDTQYF	TGTGCCACCAGCAGGGACCCCACAGATACGCAGTATTTT
TRBV11-2	-	TRBD1	TRBJ2-7	CASSLGQGPVEQYF	TGTGCCAGCAGCCTGGGACAGGGTCCAGTCGAGCAGTACTTC
TRBV10-3	few	-	TRBJ2-2	CAISAGSRTGELFF	TGTGCCATCAGTGCAGGGAGCCGCACCGGGGAGCTGTTTTTT
TRBV20-1	few	TRBD2	TRBJ2-5	CSAAPPAGGLETQYF	TGCAGTGCCGCCCCCCCCGCGGGAGGTTTAGAGACCCAGTACTTC
TRBV20-1	many	TRBD1	TRBJ1-6	CSARAGQGRDSPLHF	TGCAGTGCTAGAGCGGGACAGGGGAGAGATTCACCCCTCCACTTT
TRBV7-9	few	-	TRBJ1-2	CASSPDRINRGYTF	TGTGCCAGCAGCCCCGACAGGATCAATCGAGGCTACACCTTC
TRBV12-3/TRBV12-4	many	TRBD2	TRBJ2-5	CATGRTSDQETQYF	TGTGCCACGGGGAGAACTAGCGACCAAGAGACCCAGTACTTC
TRBV7-8	many	TRBD1	TRBJ2-2	CASSFTTGGPGELFF	TGTGCCAGCAGCTTTACGACAGGGGGTCCCGGGGAGCTGTTTTTT
TRBV10-3	many	-	TRBJ2-3	CAISESQELTSTDTQYF	TGTGCCATCAGTGAGTCCCAGGAGCTTACTAGCACAGATACGCAGTATTTT
TRBV5-1	-	-	TRBJ1-1	CASSPRASAEAFF	TGCGCCAGCAGCCCCCGAGCCTCCGCTGAAGCTTTCTTT
TRBV5-6	many	TRBD1	TRBJ1-1	CASSRGQMNTEAFF	TGTGCCAGCAGCAGGGGACAGATGAACACTGAAGCTTTCTTT
TRBV6-5	few	-	TRBJ1-5	CASSYSSGARGQPQHF	TGTGCCAGCAGTTACTCTTCGGGGGCGCGGGGACAGCCCCAGCATTTT
TRBV4-1	-	-	TRBJ1-4	CASSLLNTDEKLFF	TGCGCCAGCAGCCTGTTGAATACCGATGAAAAACTGTTTTTT
TRBV5-1	many	-	TRBJ1-4	CASSSAPDNEKLFF	TGCGCCAGCAGCTCGGCGCCCGATAATGAAAAACTGTTTTTT
TRBV10-2	many	TRBD2	TRBJ2-3	CASSESTWREADTQYF	TGCGCCAGCAGTGAGTCGACTTGGCGGGAGGCAGATACGCAGTATTTT
TRBV5-1	many	-	TRBJ2-7	CASSLGLSTSYEQYF	TGCGCCAGCAGCCTGGGACTTTCAACCTCCTACGAGCAGTACTTC
TRBV9	many	-	TRBJ1-2	CASSVGETVGYTF	TGTGCCAGCAGCGTAGGAGAGACTGTGGGCTACACCTTC
TRBV20-1	many	TRBD2	TRBJ2-7	CSAQVQGLAGGIYEQYF	TGCAGTGCTCAAGTCCAGGGACTAGCGGGAGGGATCTACGAGCAGTACTTC
TRBV19	-	-	TRBJ1-2	CASNSIGGNYGYTF	TGTGCCAGTAACTCAATCGGCGGAAACTATGGCTACACCTTC
TRBV5-1	many	TRBD1	TRBJ1-1	CASSGGQLNTEAFF	TGCGCCAGCAGCGGGGGACAGCTGAACACTGAAGCTTTCTTT
TRBV20-1	many	TRBD1	TRBJ2-1	CSAQGVPEQFF	TGCAGTGCCCAGGGGGTGCCTGAGCAGTTCTTC
TRBV20-1	many	TRBD1	TRBJ2-7	CSARGGQGIYEQYF	TGCAGTGCTAGGGGGGGACAGGGAATCTACGAGCAGTACTTC